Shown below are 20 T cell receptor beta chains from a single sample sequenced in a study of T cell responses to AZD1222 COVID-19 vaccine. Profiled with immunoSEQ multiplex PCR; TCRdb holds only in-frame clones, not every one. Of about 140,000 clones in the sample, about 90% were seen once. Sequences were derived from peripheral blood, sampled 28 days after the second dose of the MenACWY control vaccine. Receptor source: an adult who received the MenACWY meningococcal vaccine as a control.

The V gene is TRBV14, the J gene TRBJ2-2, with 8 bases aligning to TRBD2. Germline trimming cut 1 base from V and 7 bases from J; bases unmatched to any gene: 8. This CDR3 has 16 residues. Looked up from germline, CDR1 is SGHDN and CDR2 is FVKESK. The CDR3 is CASSQVPGGAIGELFF. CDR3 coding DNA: TGTGCCAGCAGCCAAGTGCCCGGGGGGGCCATCGGGGAGCTGTTTTTT.

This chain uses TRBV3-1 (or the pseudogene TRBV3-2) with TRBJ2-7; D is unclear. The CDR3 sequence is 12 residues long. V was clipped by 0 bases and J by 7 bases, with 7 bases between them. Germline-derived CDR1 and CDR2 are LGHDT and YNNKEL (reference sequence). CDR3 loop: CASSQDLREQYF. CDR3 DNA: TGTGCCAGCAGCCAAGATCTTCGGGAGCAGTACTTC.

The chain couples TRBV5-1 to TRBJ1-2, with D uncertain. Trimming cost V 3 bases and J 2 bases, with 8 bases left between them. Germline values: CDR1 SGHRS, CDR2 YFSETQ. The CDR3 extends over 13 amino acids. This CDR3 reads CASSSGTNYGYTF. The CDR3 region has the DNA TGCGCCAGCAGCTCGGGAACCAACTATGGCTACACCTTC.

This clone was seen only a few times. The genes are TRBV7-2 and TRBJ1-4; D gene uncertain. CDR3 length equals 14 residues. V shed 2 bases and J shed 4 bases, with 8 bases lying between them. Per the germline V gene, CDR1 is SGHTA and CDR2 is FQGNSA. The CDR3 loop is CASSLNWDNEKLFF. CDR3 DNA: TGTGCCAGCAGCTTAAATTGGGATAATGAAAAACTGTTTTTT.

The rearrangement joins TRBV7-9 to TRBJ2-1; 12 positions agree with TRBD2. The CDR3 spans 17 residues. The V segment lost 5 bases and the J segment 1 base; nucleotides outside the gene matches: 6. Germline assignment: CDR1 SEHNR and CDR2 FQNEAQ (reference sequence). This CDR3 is CASSPRLAGVSYNEQFF. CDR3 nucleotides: TGTGCCAGCAGCCCCCGACTAGCGGGGGTTTCCTACAATGAGCAGTTCTTC.

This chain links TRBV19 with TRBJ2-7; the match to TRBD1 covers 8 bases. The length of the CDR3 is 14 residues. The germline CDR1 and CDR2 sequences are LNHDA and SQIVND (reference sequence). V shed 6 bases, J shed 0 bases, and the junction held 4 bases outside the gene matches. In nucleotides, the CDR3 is TGTGCCAGTAGCACCGGGACAGGCTCCTACGAGCAGTACTTC. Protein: CASSTGTGSYEQYF.

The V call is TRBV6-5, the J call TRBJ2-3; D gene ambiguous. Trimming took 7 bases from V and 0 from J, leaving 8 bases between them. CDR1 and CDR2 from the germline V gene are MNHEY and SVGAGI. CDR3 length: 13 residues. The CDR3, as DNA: TGTGCCAGCAACCCAGGTAGCACAGATACGCAGTATTTT. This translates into CASNPGSTDTQYF.

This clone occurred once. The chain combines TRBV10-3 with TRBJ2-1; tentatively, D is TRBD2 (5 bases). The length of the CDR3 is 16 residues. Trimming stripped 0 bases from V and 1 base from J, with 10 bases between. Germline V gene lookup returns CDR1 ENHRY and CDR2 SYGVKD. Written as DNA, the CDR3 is TGTGCCATCAGTGAGTCTGTCGGGGAATCCTACAATGAGCAGTTCTTC. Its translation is CAISESVGESYNEQFF.

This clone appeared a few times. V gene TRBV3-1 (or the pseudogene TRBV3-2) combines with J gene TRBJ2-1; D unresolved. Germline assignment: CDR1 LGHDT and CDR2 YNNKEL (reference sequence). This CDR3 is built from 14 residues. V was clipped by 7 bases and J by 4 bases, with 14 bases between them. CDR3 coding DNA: TGTGCCAGCACTCTCCAAAGGGATTACAATGAGCAGTTCTTC. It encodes CASTLQRDYNEQFF.

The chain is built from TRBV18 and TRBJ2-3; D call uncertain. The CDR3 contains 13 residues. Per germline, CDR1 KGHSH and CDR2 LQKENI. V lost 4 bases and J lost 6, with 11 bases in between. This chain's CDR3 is CASSLGQQDTQYF. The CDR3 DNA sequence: TGTGCCAGCTCACTAGGTCAGCAGGATACGCAGTATTTT. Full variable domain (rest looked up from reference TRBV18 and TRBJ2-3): NAGVMQNPRHLVRRRGQEARLRCSPMKGHSHVYWYRQLPEEGLKFMVYLQKENIIDESGMPKERFSAEFPKEGPSILRIQQVVRGDSAAYFCASSLGQQDTQYFGPGTRLTVL.

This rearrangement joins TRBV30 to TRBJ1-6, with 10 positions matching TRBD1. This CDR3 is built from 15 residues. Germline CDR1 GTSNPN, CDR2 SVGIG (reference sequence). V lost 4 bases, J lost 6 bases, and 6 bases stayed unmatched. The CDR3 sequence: CAWTTGQGVNSPLHF. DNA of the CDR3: TGTGCCTGGACAACAGGACAGGGGGTTAATTCACCCCTCCACTTT.

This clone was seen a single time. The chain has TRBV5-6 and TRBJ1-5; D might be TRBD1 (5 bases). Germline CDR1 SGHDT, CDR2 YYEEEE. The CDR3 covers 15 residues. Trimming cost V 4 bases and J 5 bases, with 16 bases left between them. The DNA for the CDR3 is TGTGCCAGCAGCGCCAGTGGTCGGGGGTATCAGCCCCAGCATTTT. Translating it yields CASSASGRGYQPQHF.

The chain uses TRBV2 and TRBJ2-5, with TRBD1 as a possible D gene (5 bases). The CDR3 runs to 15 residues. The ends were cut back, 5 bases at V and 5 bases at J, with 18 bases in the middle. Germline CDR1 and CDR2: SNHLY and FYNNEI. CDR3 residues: CASSSGARKEETQYF. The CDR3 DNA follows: TGTGCCAGCAGTTCTGGGGCGAGAAAGGAGGAGACCCAGTACTTC.

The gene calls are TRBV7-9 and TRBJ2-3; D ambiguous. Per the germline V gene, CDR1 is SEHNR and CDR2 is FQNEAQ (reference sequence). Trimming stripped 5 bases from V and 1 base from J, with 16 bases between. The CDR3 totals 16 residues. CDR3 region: CASSPIAAVGTDTQYF. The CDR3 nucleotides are TGTGCCAGCAGCCCTATTGCGGCGGTTGGCACAGATACGCAGTATTTT.

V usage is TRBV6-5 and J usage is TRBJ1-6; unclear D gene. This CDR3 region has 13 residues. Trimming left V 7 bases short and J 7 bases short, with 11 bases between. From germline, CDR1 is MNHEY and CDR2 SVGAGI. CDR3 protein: CASNSRENSPLHF. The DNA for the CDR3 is TGTGCCAGCAACTCCCGGGAAAATTCACCCCTCCACTTT.

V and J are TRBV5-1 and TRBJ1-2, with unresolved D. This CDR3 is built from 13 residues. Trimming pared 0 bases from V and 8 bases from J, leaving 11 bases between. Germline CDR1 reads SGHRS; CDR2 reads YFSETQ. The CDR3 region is CASSLEDGGGYTF. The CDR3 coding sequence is TGCGCCAGCAGCTTGGAGGACGGTGGGGGCTACACCTTC.

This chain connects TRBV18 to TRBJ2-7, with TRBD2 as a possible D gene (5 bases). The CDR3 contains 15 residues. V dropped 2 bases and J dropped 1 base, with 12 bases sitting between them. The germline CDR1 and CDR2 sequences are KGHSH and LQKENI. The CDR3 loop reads CASSPIRDGSYEQYF. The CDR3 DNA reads TGTGCCAGCTCACCAATCCGGGATGGGTCCTACGAGCAGTACTTC.

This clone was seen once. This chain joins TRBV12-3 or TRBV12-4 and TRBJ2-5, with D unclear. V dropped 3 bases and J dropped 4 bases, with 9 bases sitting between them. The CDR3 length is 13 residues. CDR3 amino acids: CASSLGIVETQYF. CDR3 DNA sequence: TGTGCCAGCAGTTTGGGAATCGTAGAGACCCAGTACTTC.

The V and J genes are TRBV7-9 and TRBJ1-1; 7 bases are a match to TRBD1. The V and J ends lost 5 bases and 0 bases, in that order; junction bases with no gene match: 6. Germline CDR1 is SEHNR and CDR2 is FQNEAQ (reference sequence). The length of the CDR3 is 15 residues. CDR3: CASSHSQGMNTEAFF. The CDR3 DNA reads TGTGCCAGCAGCCACTCACAGGGGATGAACACTGAAGCTTTCTTT.

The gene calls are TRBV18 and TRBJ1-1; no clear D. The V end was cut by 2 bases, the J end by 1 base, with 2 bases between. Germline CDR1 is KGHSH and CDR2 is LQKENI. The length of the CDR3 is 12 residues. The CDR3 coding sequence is TGTGCCAGCTCACCAAGGAACACTGAAGCTTTCTTT. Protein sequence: CASSPRNTEAFF.